The 22 T cell receptor beta chains below were found in one sample sequenced in a study of blood T cell repertoires in COVID-19 (dated by TCRdb to the early 2020s). The library was generated by the immunoSEQ multiplex PCR assay. TCRdb retrieved this table from immuneACCESS and kept in-frame rearrangements only. Not all clones are present; in checked studies, unresolved V genes account for under half, and no reason is known for the remainder. The table for this sample lists over 100,000 clones; nearly 70% of them were counted only once. The leading ten clones occupy 1.5% to 2% of the sample. Sequenced sample: peripheral blood. The receptors here all came from a woman in her 70s with acute or convalescent COVID-19.

The chain uses TRBV10-2 and TRBJ2-2; TRBD2 matches at 9 bases. J gave up 0 bases and V 10 bases, and 6 bases lay outside the gene matches. The CDR3 runs 15 residues. Germline CDR1 reads WSHSY; CDR2 reads SAAADI. In DNA form, the CDR3 reads TGCGCCACCGAGAGGACTAGCGCGAACACCGGGGAGCTGTTTTTT. It encodes CATERTSANTGELFF.

The chain is built from TRBV7-6 and TRBJ1-2; 8 positions agree with TRBD1. With 5 bases clipped from V and 2 bases from J, the junction kept 10 bases outside the gene matches. The CDR3 is made up of 16 amino acids. CDR1 and CDR2 (germline): SGHVS, FNYEAQ. The DNA for the CDR3 is TGTGCCAGCAGCCCCGAATTGACAGGGGCCAACTATGGCTACACCTTC. This translates into CASSPELTGANYGYTF.

The chain is built from TRBV11-2 and TRBJ1-2, with D maybe TRBD1 (6 bases). With 0 bases removed from V and 8 bases from J, the gap between germline ends came to 7 bases. The CDR3 contains 12 residues. Germline V CDR1 and CDR2: SGHAT, FQNNGV. The DNA for the CDR3 is TGTGCCAGCAGCTTAGAAGGGGGAGGCTACACCTTC. Its protein product is CASSLEGGGYTF.

This chain links TRBV3-1 (or the pseudogene TRBV3-2) with TRBJ1-6; D is unclear. Trimming stripped 3 bases from V and 9 bases from J, with 12 bases between. Germline V gene sequence: CDR1 LGHDT, CDR2 YNNKEL (reference sequence). The CDR3 is 14 residues long. CDR3 in DNA: TGTGCCAGCAGCCAGAAGGGAGAGGGTTCACCCCTCCACTTT. This sequence encodes CASSQKGEGSPLHF.

The genes are TRBV6-5 and TRBJ1-2; D perhaps matches TRBD1 (6 bases). The ends were cut back, 10 bases at V and 6 bases at J, with 24 bases in the middle. CDR3 length equals 15 residues. Looked up from germline, CDR1 is MNHEY and CDR2 is SVGAGI. The CDR3 nucleotides read TGTGCCATCGGGGACACTTGGTCCGGGACACATGGCTACACCTTC. It is translated as CAIGDTWSGTHGYTF.

This chain links TRBV18 with TRBJ2-7; 10 bases fit TRBD2. V lost 1 base to trimming and J lost 4 bases; unmatched junction nucleotides: 13. This CDR3 has 18 residues. CDR1 and CDR2 (germline): KGHSH, LQKENI. CDR3: CASSPRSLGLAGVYEQYF. CDR3 bases: TGTGCCAGCTCACCACGGTCGTTGGGGCTAGCGGGAGTTTACGAGCAGTACTTC. Variable domain in full (rest from reference TRBV18 and TRBJ2-7): NAGVMQNPRHLVRRRGQEARLRCSPMKGHSHVYWYRQLPEEGLKFMVYLQKENIIDESGMPKERFSAEFPKEGPSILRIQQVVRGDSAAYFCASSPRSLGLAGVYEQYFGPGTRLTVT.

The rearrangement uses TRBV7-9 and TRBJ2-7, with 8 bases lining up with TRBD2. CDR1 is SEHNR, CDR2 FQNEAQ, per germline (reference sequence). This CDR3 is built from 15 residues. With 1 base clipped from V and 2 bases from J, the junction kept 4 bases outside the gene matches. Here the CDR3 reads CASSLDASGPYEQYF. The CDR3 DNA sequence: TGTGCCAGCAGCTTAGATGCTAGCGGGCCCTACGAGCAGTACTTC.

The chain recombines TRBV7-3 with TRBJ2-3; a possible D gene is TRBD2 (5 bases). V was shortened by 1 base and J by 1 base, with 12 bases between the two germline ends. The CDR3 extends over 16 amino acids. Germline-derived CDR1 and CDR2 are SGHTA and FQGTGA. CDR3 region: CASSLIGGGRTDTQYF. CDR3 coding DNA: TGTGCCAGCAGCTTAATCGGCGGAGGACGCACAGATACGCAGTATTTT.

The chain uses TRBV5-1 and TRBJ2-7; 14 nucleotides agree with TRBD2. CDR3 length: 18 residues. Trimming at V came to 1 base and at J to 0 bases, leaving 6 bases not matched to a gene. Germline CDR1 is SGHRS and CDR2 is YFSETQ. CDR3 DNA sequence: TGCGCCAGCAGCTTGAAGACTAGCGGGAGGGCCAGCTCCTACGAGCAGTACTTC. Protein: CASSLKTSGRASSYEQYF. Variable domain in full (rest from reference TRBV5-1 and TRBJ2-7): KAGVTQTPRYLIKTRGQQVTLSCSPISGHRSVSWYQQTPGQGLQFLFEYFSETQRNKGNFPGRFSGRQFSNSRSEMNVSTLELGDSALYLCASSLKTSGRASSYEQYFGPGTRLTVT.

The chain uses TRBV25-1 and TRBJ1-1; TRBD1 agrees at 7 bases. Trimming cost V 4 bases and J 0 bases; bases outside gene matches: 5. Germline V gives CDR1 MGHDK, CDR2 SYGVNS. This CDR3 comprises 15 residues. The CDR3 region has the DNA TGTGCCAGCAGTGCGATGACAGGGCTGAACACTGAAGCTTTCTTT. Protein product: CASSAMTGLNTEAFF.

J is TRBJ2-1 and V is TRBV6-2 or TRBV6-3; 13 bases align to TRBD2. V trimming: 2 bases; J trimming: 7 bases; junction bases outside the gene matches: 17. CDR1 is MNHEY, CDR2 SVGEGT, per germline. The CDR3 contains 20 residues. CDR3 DNA sequence: TGTGCCAGCAGTTACCCAATAACTAGCGGGAGGGCCAGTATCAAGAATGAGCAGTTCTTC. It yields the protein CASSYPITSGRASIKNEQFF.

J is TRBJ2-2 and V is TRBV5-1; D perhaps matches TRBD1 (6 bases). The CDR3 contains 15 residues. V was clipped by 1 base and J by 2 bases, with 9 bases between them. Germline values: CDR1 SGHRS, CDR2 YFSETQ. In nucleotides, the CDR3 is TGCGCCAGCAGCTTGTTGGACAGCAACACCGGGGAGCTGTTTTTT. Encoded protein: CASSLLDSNTGELFF.

This clone was counted only a few times. The V and J genes are TRBV2 and TRBJ2-7; TRBD1 agrees at 10 bases. This CDR3 has 12 amino acids. V was pared by 6 bases and J by 5 bases, with 1 base of the junction left unmatched. CDR1 and CDR2 (germline): SNHLY, FYNNEI. CDR3 residues: CASRGTGDEQYF. Here the CDR3 DNA reads TGTGCCAGCAGGGGGACAGGGGACGAGCAGTACTTC. The full variable domain, completed using reference TRBV2 and TRBJ2-7, is EPEVTQTPSHQVTQMGQEVILRCVPISNHLYFYWYRQILGQKVEFLVSFYNNEISEKSEIFDDQFSVERPDGSNFTLKIRSTKLEDSAMYFCASRGTGDEQYFGPGTRLTVT.

This rearrangement joins TRBV10-3 to TRBJ1-1; possibly TRBD1 for D (6 bases). CDR1 ENHRY and CDR2 SYGVKD come from the germline V gene. V shed 0 bases and J shed 6 bases, with 14 bases lying between them. The CDR3 extends over 15 amino acids. The CDR3 sequence: CAISESGHKNPEAFF. The CDR3 DNA sequence: TGTGCCATCAGTGAGTCGGGACATAAAAACCCTGAAGCTTTCTTT.

This chain connects TRBV4-1 to TRBJ1-4; 7 nucleotides agree with TRBD1. V gave up 4 bases and J gave up 4 bases; unmatched junction bases: 12. Germline values: CDR1 MGHRA, CDR2 YSYEKL. This CDR3 has 17 amino acids. The CDR3 bases are TGCGCCAGCAGCCCACCCGACAGGGCAGGAAGTAATGAAAAACTGTTTTTT. Translation: CASSPPDRAGSNEKLFF.

The chain is built from TRBV15 and TRBJ2-1, with D tentatively TRBD1 (6 bases). The V end lost 1 base, the J end lost 4 bases, and 11 bases lay between the germline ends. CDR1 is LNHNV and CDR2 is YYDKDF in the germline V gene (reference sequence). This CDR3 region has 15 residues. For the CDR3, the DNA is TGTGCCACCAGCAGAGTCCGGGACAATTACAATGAGCAGTTCTTC. This translates into CATSRVRDNYNEQFF.

The chain joins TRBV28 to TRBJ2-2; D is uncertain. V gave up 0 bases and J gave up 6 bases, with 11 bases separating them. The CDR3 consists of 15 residues. CDR1 MDHEN and CDR2 SYDVKM come from the germline V gene. CDR3 amino acids: CASSLWRSPPGELFF. CDR3 coding DNA: TGTGCCAGCAGTTTATGGCGGTCCCCCCCCGGGGAGCTGTTTTTT. Full variable domain (remainder filled in from reference TRBV28 and TRBJ2-2): DVKVTQSSRYLVKRTGEKVFLECVQDMDHENMFWYRQDPGLGLRLIYFSYDVKMKEKGDIPEGYSVSREKKERFSLILESASTNQTSMYLCASSLWRSPPGELFFGEGSRLTVL.

This clone was observed many times. The chain is built from TRBV7-2 and TRBJ2-7, with 12 bases lining up with TRBD2. CDR1 and CDR2 (germline): SGHTA, FQGNSA. The CDR3 is made up of 15 amino acids. The trim removed 5 bases at V and 3 bases at J, leaving 5 bases unmatched. CDR3 nucleotide sequence: TGTGCCAGCAGCACCTCTAGCGGGGGGGGCTACGAGCAGTACTTC. Translating it yields CASSTSSGGGYEQYF.

This CDR3 is CASSPRDRTYNEQFF. The CDR3 region has the DNA TGTGCCAGCAGCCCCCGGGACAGGACCTACAATGAGCAGTTCTTC. The chain is built from TRBV9 and TRBJ2-1, with TRBD1 matching over 8 bases. CDR1 and CDR2 (germline): SGDLS, YYNGEE. J gave up 2 bases and V 4 bases, and 5 bases lay outside the gene matches. The CDR3 totals 15 residues. The full variable domain, with the rest looked up from reference TRBV9 and TRBJ2-1, is DSGVTQTPKHLITATGQRVTLRCSPRSGDLSVYWYQQSLDQGLQFLIQYYNGEERAKGNILERFSAQQFPDLHSELNLSSLELGDSALYFCASSPRDRTYNEQFFGPGTRLTVL.

This chain joins TRBV12-5 and TRBJ2-7; tentative D call: TRBD2 (6 bases). The CDR3 is 15 amino acids. Trimming removed 8 bases from V and 0 bases from J, with 17 bases in between. Germline CDR1 is LGHNT and CDR2 is FRNRAP. CDR3 sequence (DNA): TGTGCTAGTACTTCAGAAGGCGGGGTCTCCTACGAGCAGTACTTC. This gives the protein CASTSEGGVSYEQYF.

In the case of this clone: Its ends do not fully match the called genes, so a read error is possible. CDR3 sequence: CASSEIPGQGIF. In DNA form, the CDR3 reads TGTGCCAGCAGTGAAATTCCGGGACAGGGAATCTTC. The rearrangement links TRBV2 to TRBJ2-1, with 9 positions matching TRBD1. This CDR3 has 12 amino acids. Germline V CDR1 and CDR2: SNHLY, FYNNEI.

The chain couples TRBV6-5 to TRBJ1-2; 10 nucleotides agree with TRBD1. This CDR3 comprises 16 residues. Germline V gene data show CDR1 as MNHEY and CDR2 as SVGAGI. Germline trimming cut 4 bases from V and 8 bases from J; bases unmatched to any gene: 13. The CDR3 region has the DNA TGTGCCAGCAGTTCCCGACAGGGGGCCCCTCTAGAGGGCTACACCTTC. Its protein product is CASSSRQGAPLEGYTF.